Detailed here is one T cell receptor (beta chain). Antigen unknown. The sample has other DNA sequences that encode this CDR3 too. With 5 bases removed from V and 5 bases from J, the gap between germline ends came to 10 bases. The CDR3 length is 13 residues. Germline V gene lookup returns CDR1 SGHAT and CDR2 FQNNGV. Here immunoSEQ multiplex PCR was the method, and the copy in TCRdb shows in-frame clones only, minus some. Altogether about 1 million clones are present, about 75% being singletons, with the ten largest covering roughly 1.5%. This record comes from a study of shared clonotypes between healthy human individuals. Study findings and constraints: Relative to clonotypes present in all four donors, those not shared had lower generation probabilities.

Sequencing was carried out using memory CD4+ T cells sorted from blood. Sample subset: CD45RA-negative fraction. The chain couples TRBV11-2 to TRBJ1-5; D remains unclear. The sequence came from a man aged 18 to 35 in good health. CDR3 nucleotides: TGTGCCAGCAGCCCTGGCCTTGATCAGCCCCAGCATTTT. This translates into CASSPGLDQPQHF. The whole variable domain, filled in from reference TRBV11-2 and TRBJ1-5, reads EAGVAQSPRYKIIEKRQSVAFWCNPISGHATLYWYQQILGQGPKLLIQFQNNGVVDDSQLPKDRFSAERLKGVDSTLKIQPAKLEDSAVYLCASSPGLDQPQHFGDGTRLSIL.